The clone carrying this T cell receptor beta chain was recorded a few times. Its antigen is currently unknown. Every bit of the isolated RNA underwent reverse transcription, so sequencing read expressed TCRB transcripts. The table came from immunoSEQ multiplex PCR; TCRdb's copy has only in-frame clones and leaves some out. The data show 550,000 to 850,000 clones, about an eighth seen once. The CDR3 has 14 residues. Trimming pared 2 bases from V and 4 bases from J, leaving 14 bases between. Per the germline V gene, CDR1 is GTSNPN and CDR2 is SVGIG (reference sequence). The data were taken from a study of beta chain features in type 1 diabetes. Broader study findings: All four CD4+ subsets from Type 1 diabetes patients carried moderately but significantly shorter TCRB CDR3s.

The clonotype originates from a man aged 18 to 35 with type 1 diabetes. Material for sequencing was naive CD4+ T cells from blood. The rearrangement uses TRBV30 and TRBJ1-2, with TRBD1 as a possible D gene (6 bases). As DNA, the CDR3 is TGTGCCTGGAGTCCGACAGGCCCAATCTATGGCTACACCTTC. It specifies CAWSPTGPIYGYTF.